The subject of this entry is one TCR beta chain. The CDR3 contains 14 residues. The junction had 6 bases not matched to a gene; V was cut back by 6 bases and J by 4 bases. Germline CDR1 and CDR2: MNHNY and SVGAGI (reference sequence). The data were obtained in a study of blood T cell repertoires in COVID-19. As for the study in general: Samples taken during acute and convalescent COVID-19 were collected in the United States, Italy and Spain. From T cells, B-cell-depleted T cells, or PBMCs came the material, which was cDNA or gDNA.

Original data processing: Cell counts per sample came from amplifying reference gene primers. The method was immunoSEQ multiplex PCR; TCRdb's version includes in-frame clones alone and lacks a portion of them. The DNA gave D and trimming, while V, J and clone size come from that table. The table lists 45,000 to 65,000 clones, about 90% of them singletons. This sequence originates from a man older than 75 in a cohort sampled during active COVID-19. Sequencing input: peripheral blood. The chain uses TRBV6-6 and TRBJ2-1, with 7 bases lining up with TRBD1. The CDR3 is CASSPQQGYNEQFF. CDR3 in DNA: TGTGCCAGCAGCCCCCAACAGGGGTACAATGAGCAGTTCTTC.